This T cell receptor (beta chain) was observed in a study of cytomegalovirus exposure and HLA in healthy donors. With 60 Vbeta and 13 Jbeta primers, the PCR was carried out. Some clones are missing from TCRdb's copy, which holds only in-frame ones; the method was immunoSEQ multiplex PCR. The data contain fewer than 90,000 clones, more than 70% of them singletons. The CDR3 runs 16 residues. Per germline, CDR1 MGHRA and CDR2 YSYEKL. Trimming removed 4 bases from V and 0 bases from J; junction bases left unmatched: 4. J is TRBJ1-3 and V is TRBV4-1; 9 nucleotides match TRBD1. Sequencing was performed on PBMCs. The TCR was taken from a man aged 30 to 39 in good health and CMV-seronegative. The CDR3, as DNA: TGCGCCAGCAGCCTGGGACAGGGAGTCTCTGGAAACACCATATATTTT. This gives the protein CASSLGQGVSGNTIYF.